The T cell receptor beta chain described here comes from a study of cytomegalovirus exposure and HLA in healthy donors. As regards this clone: The antigen is unknown.

PCR used 60 Vbeta primers and 13 Jbeta primers. Repertoires were generated with immunoSEQ multiplex PCR, while TCRdb's copy carries only in-frame clones and drops some. The table has 190,000 or so clones, about four fifths seen once. Overall study findings and caveats: Within a later analysis, the majority of CMV-associated TCR beta chains appeared HLA-restricted. In vitro experiments confirmed that a few CMV-associated chains were specific for CMV antigens. When analyzed later, a missense DCLRE1C variant was found to be linked to TCR beta V- and J-gene trimming.

This TCR came from a man aged 45-65 years in good health and CMV-seronegative. Sequencing was done on a sample of PBMCs.

The CDR3 DNA is TGTGCCAGCAGTGAACACAGGGGCAATCAGCCCCAGCATTTT. Translation: CASSEHRGNQPQHF. The rearrangement joins TRBV6-1 to TRBJ1-5, with D maybe TRBD1 (6 bases). The ends were cut back, 2 bases at V and 2 bases at J, with 7 bases in the middle. CDR3 length equals 14 residues. Germline values: CDR1 MNHNS, CDR2 SASEGT.